The 12 T cell receptor beta chains presented below share a single source sample, sequenced in a study of read filtering for tumor transcriptome and immune sequencing. Molecular barcoded adaptors covering alpha/delta and beta/gamma chains were used on about 390 ng RNA. From the reads, TCRdb called clonotypes with MiXCR, one entry per CDR3 protein. The repertoire has about 48,000 distinct CDR3 sequences, approximately 19% of them found once; the top ten carry roughly 15%. Sequencing was done on a sample of a population of CD138-negative cells sorted from bone marrow. The source is a donor aged 40 or older with multiple myeloma.

This clonotype was picked up a small number of times. Possible read error: a much larger clone is one base away. V and J are TRBV20-1 and TRBJ2-2; unclear D gene. The CDR3 extends over 13 amino acids. Per germline, CDR1 DFQATT and CDR2 SNEGSKA (reference sequence). The CDR3: CSASNIVTEELFF. The CDR3 coding sequence is TGCAGTGCTAGTAATATTGTCACCGAGGAGCTGTTTTTT.

At least ten counts were recorded for this clonotype. The genes are TRBV20-1 and TRBJ2-1; D could derive from TRBD1 or TRBD2 (6 bases each). The ends were cut back, 4 bases at V and 7 bases at J, with 20 bases in the middle. The CDR3 length is 15 residues. The V gene's germline CDR1 is DFQATT and CDR2 SNEGSKA (reference sequence). The CDR3 loop reads CSAKRGESNRNEQFF. In DNA form, the CDR3 reads TGCAGTGCTAAGAGGGGGGAGTCGAATAGGAATGAGCAGTTCTTC.

This clonotype was seen a few times. This chain joins TRBV12-3 or TRBV12-4 and TRBJ1-6; no definite D call. This CDR3 region has 14 residues. Trimming cost V 1 base and J 7 bases, with 8 bases left between them. This CDR3 is CASSLGGRNSPLHF. For the CDR3, the DNA is TGTGCCAGCAGTTTAGGAGGGCGAAATTCACCCCTCCACTTT.

This clonotype was observed a few times. The chain joins TRBV7-2 to TRBJ2-5; D is undetermined. Deletions cut 5 bases from V and 4 bases from J, with 11 bases between. The CDR3 sequence is 13 residues long. CDR1 is SGHTA, CDR2 FQGNSA, per germline. The CDR3 reads CASSGSDVETQYF. CDR3 in DNA: TGTGCCAGCAGCGGCTCCGACGTAGAGACCCAGTACTTC.

A remark on this clonotype: One end of the junction fails to match germline, which may point to a read error. Here the CDR3 reads CSAAPEGGKYTGGLFF. For the CDR3, the DNA is TGCAGTGCAGCTCCAGAGGGCGGTAAATACACCGGGGGGCTGTTTTTT. V usage is TRBV20-1 and J usage is TRBJ2-2; TRBD2 is a possible D gene (6 bases). The CDR3 is 16 residues long. From germline, CDR1 is DFQATT and CDR2 SNEGSKA (reference sequence).

This clonotype occurred many times. The gene calls are TRBV15 and TRBJ2-1; D might be TRBD1 (5 bases). V lost 3 bases to trimming and J lost 6 bases, with 12 bases between them. The CDR3 is 14 amino acids. Per the germline V gene, CDR1 is LNHNV and CDR2 is YYDKDF (reference sequence). In DNA form, the CDR3 reads TGTGCCACCAGCAGCCTCCGAAGGGGCAATGAGCAGTTCTTC. Translated: CATSSLRRGNEQFF.

The sample holds a few counts of this clonotype. The V and J genes are TRBV6-2 or TRBV6-3 and TRBJ1-5; D possibly corresponds to TRBD1 (5 bases). The CDR3 sequence is 16 residues long. The ends were cut back, 4 bases at V and 7 bases at J, with 20 bases in the middle. Looked up from germline, CDR1 is MNHEY and CDR2 is SVGEGT. CDR3 DNA sequence: TGTGCCAGCAGTTTCGCGAGTACAGGTCAAGGACAGCCCCAGCATTTT. It specifies CASSFASTGQGQPQHF.

In the case of this clonotype: One end of the junction does not line up with germline, which may come from a read error. The V and J genes are TRBV24-1 and TRBJ1-1, with D unclear. The CDR3 covers 13 residues. Per the germline V gene, CDR1 is KGHDR and CDR2 is SFDVKD. CDR3 nucleotides: TGTGCCACCCCGGTGGTCTCGAACGCTGAAGCTCTCTTT. Encoded protein: CATPVVSNAEALF.

In its sample, this clonotype was seen many times. V and J are TRBV6-2 or TRBV6-3 and TRBJ2-1, with D possibly matching TRBD2 (5 bases). Germline CDR1 and CDR2: MNHEY and SVGEGT. Trimming took 5 bases from V and 10 from J, leaving 15 bases between them. The CDR3 length is 13 residues. The CDR3 is CASSKVPEGEQFF. The CDR3 DNA reads as TGTGCCAGCAGTAAGGTCCCTGAGGGCGAGCAGTTCTTC.

This clonotype was seen many times. This chain links TRBV5-6 with TRBJ2-3; D call uncertain. Trimming took off 1 base at V and 2 bases at J, with 5 bases between the two ends. The germline CDR1 and CDR2 sequences are SGHDT and YYEEEE. There are 13 residues in the CDR3. The CDR3 DNA is TGTGCCAGCAGCTTGTCGCTCACAGATACGCAGTATTTT. As protein: CASSLSLTDTQYF.

The V call is TRBV19, the J call TRBJ1-1, with D perhaps matching TRBD1 (5 bases). Germline CDR1 reads LNHDA; CDR2 reads SQIVND (reference sequence). The CDR3 contains 14 residues. V was pared by 8 bases and J by 8 bases, with 21 bases between. As DNA, the CDR3 is TGTGCCAGTGGTGCCCACAGGATCCGGAGGGAAGCTTTCTTT. Protein: CASGAHRIRREAFF.

This clonotype was counted at least ten times. The chain uses TRBV12-3 or TRBV12-4 and TRBJ2-3; 13 bases line up with TRBD2. V lost 6 bases and J lost 4; bases outside the gene matches: 7. The CDR3 spans 16 residues. The CDR3 bases are TGTGCCAGCAGCGGGTGGACTAGCGGGAGTGCAGATACGCAGTATTTT. Its translation: CASSGWTSGSADTQYF.